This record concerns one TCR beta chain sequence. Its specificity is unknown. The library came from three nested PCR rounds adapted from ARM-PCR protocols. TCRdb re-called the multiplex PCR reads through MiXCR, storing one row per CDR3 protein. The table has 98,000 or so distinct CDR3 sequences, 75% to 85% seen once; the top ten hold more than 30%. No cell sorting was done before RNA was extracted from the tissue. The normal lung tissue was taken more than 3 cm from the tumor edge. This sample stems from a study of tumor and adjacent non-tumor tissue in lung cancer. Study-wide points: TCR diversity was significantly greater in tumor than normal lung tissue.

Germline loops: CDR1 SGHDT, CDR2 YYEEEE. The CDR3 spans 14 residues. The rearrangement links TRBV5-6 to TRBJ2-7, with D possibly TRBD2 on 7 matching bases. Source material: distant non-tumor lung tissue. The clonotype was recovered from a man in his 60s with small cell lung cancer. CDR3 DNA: TGTGCCAGCAGCCACAGGGACTACCGCTACGAACAGTACGTC. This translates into CASSHRDYRYEQYV.